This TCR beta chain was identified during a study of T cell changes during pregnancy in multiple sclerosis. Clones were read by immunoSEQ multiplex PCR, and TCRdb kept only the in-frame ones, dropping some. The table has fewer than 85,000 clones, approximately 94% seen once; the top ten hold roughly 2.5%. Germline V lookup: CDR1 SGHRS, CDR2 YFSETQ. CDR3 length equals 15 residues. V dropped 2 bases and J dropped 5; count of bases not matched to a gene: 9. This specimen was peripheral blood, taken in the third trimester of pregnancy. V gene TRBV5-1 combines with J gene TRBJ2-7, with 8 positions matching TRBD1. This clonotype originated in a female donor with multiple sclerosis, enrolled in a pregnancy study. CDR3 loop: CASSFQQGARDEQYF. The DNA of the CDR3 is TGCGCCAGCAGCTTCCAGCAGGGGGCGCGGGACGAGCAGTACTTC.